Below are 19 T cell receptor beta chains sequenced from a single sample in a study of cytotoxic CD8 clonotypes in ibrutinib-treated CLL. Assay used: immunoSEQ multiplex PCR; TCRdb lists only in-frame clones, some missing. The table lists 100,000 to 150,000 clones, roughly 85% of them singletons. The sequenced sample was PBMCs, obtained after 24 months of ibrutinib treatment. These receptors all come from a human donor with chronic lymphocytic leukemia.

The chain joins TRBV7-9 to TRBJ1-6, with 7 bases aligning to TRBD1. The CDR3 is made up of 15 amino acids. Per germline, CDR1 SEHNR and CDR2 FQNEAQ (reference sequence). Losses at the gene ends were 7 bases for V and 7 bases for J; bases not matched to a gene: 10. CDR3 in DNA: TGTGCCAGCAACATGGCGACAGGGCAGAATTCACCCCTCCACTTT. It codes for CASNMATGQNSPLHF.

V and J are TRBV7-6 and TRBJ1-4; 9 bases are a match to TRBD1. Per the germline V gene, CDR1 is SGHVS and CDR2 is FNYEAQ. The CDR3 length is 16 residues. The J segment lost 6 bases and the V segment lost 2 bases, leaving 7 bases of the junction unmatched. The CDR3 sequence: CASSLTWTGEDEKLFF. DNA for the CDR3: TGTGCCAGCAGCTTAACCTGGACAGGGGAGGATGAAAAACTGTTTTTT.

In its sample, this clone was seen once. The rearrangement links TRBV18 to TRBJ1-1, with 10 positions matching TRBD1. V lost 2 bases and J lost 3; bases outside the gene matches: 0. There are 14 residues in the CDR3. Germline V lookup: CDR1 KGHSH, CDR2 LQKENI. This chain's CDR3 is CASSPGTGDTEAFF. As DNA, the CDR3 is TGTGCCAGCTCACCAGGGACAGGGGACACTGAAGCTTTCTTT.

The chain links TRBV29-1 to TRBJ1-5; 7 bases agree with TRBD1. J lost 6 bases, V lost 6 bases, and 5 bases had no gene match. The germline V gene has CDR1 SQVTM and CDR2 ANQGSEA. This CDR3 has 12 amino acids. The CDR3 is CSVSTGVQPQHF. CDR3 bases: TGCAGCGTAAGTACAGGGGTTCAGCCCCAGCATTTT.

The V gene is TRBV7-6, the J gene TRBJ2-7, with D possibly being TRBD1 (6 bases). Germline CDR1 and CDR2: SGHVS and FNYEAQ. The CDR3 extends over 15 amino acids. Trimming removed 3 bases from V and 4 bases from J, with 16 bases in between. CDR3 in amino acids: CASSLFPGVEYEQYF. The DNA of the CDR3 is TGTGCCAGCAGCTTGTTTCCAGGGGTCGAGTACGAGCAGTACTTC. Complete variable domain (other parts from reference TRBV7-6 and TRBJ2-7): GAGVSQSPRYKVTKRGQDVALRCDPISGHVSLYWYRQALGQGPEFLTYFNYEAQQDKSGLPNDRFSAERPEGSISTLTIQRTEQRDSAMYRCASSLFPGVEYEQYFGPGTRLTVT.

The gene calls are TRBV5-8 and TRBJ1-2; D remains unclear. There are 11 residues in the CDR3. Trimming took off 4 bases at V and 6 bases at J, with 7 bases between the two ends. Per the germline V gene, CDR1 is SGHTS and CDR2 is YDEGEE. The CDR3 DNA is TGTGCCAGCAGCCCCTGGAATGGCTACACCTTC. This codes for CASSPWNGYTF.

This sequence joins TRBV28 and TRBJ2-7; 7 nucleotides line up with TRBD2. The CDR3 contains 12 residues. Germline V gene data show CDR1 as MDHEN and CDR2 as SYDVKM. J gave up 7 bases and V 10 bases, and 10 bases lay outside the gene matches. The CDR3 is CATGTKPWEQYF. CDR3 sequence (DNA): TGTGCCACCGGGACTAAACCTTGGGAGCAGTACTTC. The whole variable domain, filled in from reference TRBV28 and TRBJ2-7, reads DVKVTQSSRYLVKRTGEKVFLECVQDMDHENMFWYRQDPGLGLRLIYFSYDVKMKEKGDIPEGYSVSREKKERFSLILESASTNQTSMYLCATGTKPWEQYFGPGTRLTVT.

The V gene is TRBV11-2, the J gene TRBJ2-5; D perhaps matches TRBD2 (5 bases). CDR1 is SGHAT and CDR2 is FQNNGV in the germline V gene. This CDR3 spans 14 amino acids. The V gene lost 6 bases and the J gene lost 0 bases, with 11 bases spanning the gap. The CDR3, as DNA: TGTGCCAGCAGTCTGAGGGTTTACCAAGAGACCCAGTACTTC. It yields the protein CASSLRVYQETQYF.

The V and J genes are TRBV29-1 and TRBJ2-1; maybe TRBD2 (6 bases). The ends were cut back, 5 bases at V and 4 bases at J, with 12 bases in the middle. Germline V gene sequence: CDR1 SQVTM, CDR2 ANQGSEA. The CDR3 is 13 residues long. CDR3 bases: TGCAGCGTTATGGGAGGTCAGTACAATGAGCAGTTCTTC. Protein product: CSVMGGQYNEQFF.

The V and J genes are TRBV4-1 and TRBJ2-5; D is undetermined. The length of the CDR3 is 13 residues. V lost 1 base to trimming and J lost 3 bases, with 6 bases between them. Germline V gene lookup returns CDR1 MGHRA and CDR2 YSYEKL. This chain's CDR3 is CASSQGWKETQYF. Here the CDR3 DNA reads TGCGCCAGCAGCCAAGGTTGGAAAGAGACCCAGTACTTC.

This chain connects TRBV2 to TRBJ1-1, with unresolved D. V was trimmed by 7 bases and J by 2 bases, leaving 5 bases between them. Germline-derived CDR1 and CDR2 are SNHLY and FYNNEI. The CDR3 is 11 amino acids. As DNA, the CDR3 is TGTGCCAGCAAGGACAACACTGAAGCTTTCTTT. This codes for CASKDNTEAFF.

This chain links TRBV28 with TRBJ1-2; TRBD1 aligns across 11 bases. The CDR3 is 14 residues long. Per germline, CDR1 MDHEN and CDR2 SYDVKM. V lost 5 bases to trimming and J lost 8 bases; unmatched junction nucleotides: 7. CDR3 nucleotides: TGTGCCAGCAGTCCGGACAGGGGGCTTTGGGGCTACACCTTC. Its translation: CASSPDRGLWGYTF.

The V and J genes are TRBV7-2 and TRBJ1-3; 9 bases are a match to TRBD1. Germline V gene data show CDR1 as SGHTA and CDR2 as FQGNSA. The CDR3 consists of 15 residues. Trimming took 5 bases from V and 4 from J; bases not matched to a gene: 6. In DNA, the CDR3 is TGTGCCAGCAGCCAGACAGGGGGAAGAGGAAACACCATATATTTT. Residues: CASSQTGGRGNTIYF.

This chain connects TRBV9 to TRBJ2-7; 10 bases line up with TRBD1. The CDR3 sequence is 14 residues long. Germline lookup yields CDR1 SGDLS and CDR2 YYNGEE. The V segment lost 7 bases and the J segment 6 bases; nucleotides outside the gene matches: 10. CDR3 loop: CASGTGTGVGEQYF. CDR3 nucleotides: TGTGCCAGCGGCACCGGGACAGGGGTCGGCGAGCAGTACTTC. Combining the CDR3 with reference TRBV9 and TRBJ2-7 gives the whole variable domain DSGVTQTPKHLITATGQRVTLRCSPRSGDLSVYWYQQSLDQGLQFLIQYYNGEERAKGNILERFSAQQFPDLHSELNLSSLELGDSALYFCASGTGTGVGEQYFGPGTRLTVT.

The chain couples TRBV11-3 to TRBJ2-3; D gene unclear. Trimming took 1 base from V and 3 from J, leaving 2 bases between them. This CDR3 is 12 amino acids long. The germline CDR1 and CDR2 sequences are SGHNT and YENEEA. In DNA, the CDR3 is TGTGCCAGCAGCTTAGGGACAGATACGCAGTATTTT. Protein: CASSLGTDTQYF.

This clone was observed a handful of times. The chain carries TRBV9 and TRBJ1-1; no clear D. In germline, CDR1 is SGDLS, CDR2 YYNGEE. The CDR3 runs to 15 residues. Trimming took 0 bases from V and 5 from J, leaving 14 bases between them. The CDR3 loop reads CASSVAPNGGTEAFF. The CDR3 DNA is TGTGCCAGCAGCGTAGCTCCTAATGGAGGGACTGAAGCTTTCTTT.

This sequence joins TRBV6-5 and TRBJ1-6; TRBD1 might be the D (6 bases). The germline V gene encodes CDR1 MNHEY and CDR2 SVGAGI. The V end was cut by 6 bases, the J end by 8 bases, with 14 bases between. This CDR3 is 14 amino acids long. Here the CDR3 DNA reads TGTGCCAGCAGCCTCCAGCAGGGGTATTCACCCCTCCACTTT. This translates into CASSLQQGYSPLHF.

The chain combines TRBV7-8 with TRBJ2-7; 10 nucleotides line up with TRBD2. Trimming at V came to 5 bases and at J to 5 bases, leaving 9 bases not matched to a gene. Per the germline V gene, CDR1 is SGHVS and CDR2 is FQNEAQ. The CDR3 totals 15 residues. The DNA for the CDR3 is TGTGCCAGCAGCCGAAGTCTAGCGGGAGCCCACGAGCAGTACTTC. Translation: CASSRSLAGAHEQYF.

The rearrangement uses TRBV5-1 and TRBJ2-7; either TRBD1 or TRBD2 may supply D (5 bases each). Germline V gene lookup returns CDR1 SGHRS and CDR2 YFSETQ. This CDR3 has 14 amino acids. Deletions cut 1 base from V and 2 bases from J, with 10 bases between. This chain's CDR3 is CASSLSGTPYEQYF. The CDR3 bases are TGCGCCAGCAGCTTGTCGGGGACCCCCTACGAGCAGTACTTC. The full variable domain, rest sourced from reference TRBV5-1 and TRBJ2-7, is KAGVTQTPRYLIKTRGQQVTLSCSPISGHRSVSWYQQTPGQGLQFLFEYFSETQRNKGNFPGRFSGRQFSNSRSEMNVSTLELGDSALYLCASSLSGTPYEQYFGPGTRLTVT.